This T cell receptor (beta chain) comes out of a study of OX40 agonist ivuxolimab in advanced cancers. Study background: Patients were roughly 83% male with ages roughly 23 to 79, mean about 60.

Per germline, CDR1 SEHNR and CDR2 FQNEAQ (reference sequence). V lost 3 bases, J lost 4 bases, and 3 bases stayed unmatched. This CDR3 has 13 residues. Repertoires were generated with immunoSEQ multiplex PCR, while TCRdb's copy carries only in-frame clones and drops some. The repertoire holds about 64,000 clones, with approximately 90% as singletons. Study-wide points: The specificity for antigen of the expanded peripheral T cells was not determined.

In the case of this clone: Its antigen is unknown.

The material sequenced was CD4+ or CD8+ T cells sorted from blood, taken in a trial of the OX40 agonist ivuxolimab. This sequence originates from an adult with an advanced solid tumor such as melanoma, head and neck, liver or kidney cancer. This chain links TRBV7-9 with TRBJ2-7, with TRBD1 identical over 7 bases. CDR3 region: CASSFRTGYEQYF. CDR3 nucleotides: TGTGCCAGCAGCTTTAGGACAGGTTACGAGCAGTACTTC.